These 5 T cell receptor beta chains were all obtained from the same sample, sequenced in a study of cytomegalovirus exposure and HLA in healthy donors. The primer mix had 60 Vbeta and 13 Jbeta primers. Sequencing was performed with immunoSEQ multiplex PCR; in TCRdb, only in-frame clones are kept and a portion is missing. The sample lists 150,000 to 200,000 clones, approximately 80% seen once, with roughly 1.3% in the top ten. Sequenced material: PBMCs. Receptors originate from a man aged 30 to 45 in good health and CMV-seronegative.

The genes are TRBV29-1 and TRBJ2-5, with a possible D match to TRBD2 (5 bases). The CDR3 contains 13 residues. Trimming stripped 6 bases from V and 2 bases from J, with 13 bases between. CDR1 and CDR2 from the germline V gene are SQVTM and ANQGSEA. CDR3 nucleotide sequence: TGCAGCGTCTCCCCCAGCGGACAAGAGACCCAGTACTTC. It specifies CSVSPSGQETQYF.

This clone appeared once. This sequence joins TRBV2 and TRBJ1-5; D remains unclear. The CDR3 runs 15 residues. Looked up from germline, CDR1 is SNHLY and CDR2 is FYNNEI. The V gene lost 4 bases and the J gene lost 1 base, with 11 bases spanning the gap. The CDR3 loop is CASSAKTRSNQPQHF. Here the CDR3 DNA reads TGTGCCAGCAGTGCCAAGACAAGGAGCAATCAGCCCCAGCATTTT.

This sequence joins TRBV14 and TRBJ1-1; D remains ambiguous. The CDR3 covers 14 residues. V was pared by 3 bases and J by 1 base, with 9 bases between. Germline V gene sequence: CDR1 SGHDN, CDR2 FVKESK. CDR3 bases: TGTGCCAGCAGCCATGAGCCCCAGAACACTGAAGCTTTCTTT. As protein: CASSHEPQNTEAFF.

The chain couples TRBV4-1 to TRBJ1-1; D is perhaps TRBD1 (6 bases). V lost 3 bases and J 6 bases, leaving 11 bases between the germline ends. This CDR3 has 13 amino acids. Germline CDR1 is MGHRA and CDR2 is YSYEKL. Here the CDR3 DNA reads TGCGCCAGCAGCCAGAGGACAGTTCCTGAAGCTTTCTTT. This translates into CASSQRTVPEAFF.

The J gene is TRBJ2-3, the V gene TRBV5-8; 10 positions agree with TRBD1. The CDR3 length is 15 residues. Germline V CDR1 and CDR2: SGHTS, YDEGEE. With 1 base clipped from V and 4 bases from J, the junction kept 3 bases outside the gene matches. The CDR3 loop is CASSLYGQGADTQYF. As DNA, the CDR3 is TGTGCCAGCAGCTTGTACGGACAGGGGGCAGATACGCAGTATTTT.